This TCR beta chain emerged from a study of blood T cell repertoires in COVID-19. Profiling relied on immunoSEQ multiplex PCR, and the TCRdb table lists in-frame clones only, not all of them. This sample has roughly 150,000 clones, with approximately 90% found just once. Germline V gene sequence: CDR1 SNHLY, CDR2 FYNNEI. V shed 7 bases and J shed 6 bases, with 19 bases lying between them. The CDR3 totals 15 residues. The chain joins TRBV2 to TRBJ2-1; the D gene is possibly TRBD1 (5 bases). Sequenced material: peripheral blood. This clonotype originated in a woman between 65 and 79 years old with COVID-19, enrolled during active disease. CDR3 region: CASILQGNLGNEQFF. The CDR3 DNA follows: TGTGCCAGCATCCTCCAGGGTAATCTGGGCAATGAGCAGTTCTTC.